This TCR beta chain came from a study of identifying expanded T cells in peripheral blood (dated by TCRdb to the late 2010s). At the level of the whole study: Four technical replicates, made by sequencing separate aliquots from the same pool of genomic DNA, were compared pairwise. Overall study results and their limits: Across all healthy-donor time intervals, the beta-binomial model significantly lowered both the number of clones called differentially abundant and the false-positive rate. Variance in clone template counts between two-week samples significantly increased with total template count across all healthy donors. The authors expected that biological variance in healthy repertoires might rise further over much longer intervals, such as months to years. The binomial model flagged approximately 1.2 differentially abundant clones between technical replicates, compared with roughly 15 over around two weeks and approximately 19 over roughly 4 weeks.

Trimming leaves V shorter by 4 bases and J shorter by 0 bases, with the junction holding 13 bases beyond the gene matches. CDR1 is given as MGHRA and CDR2 as YSYEKL, both from the germline V gene. There are 18 amino acids in the CDR3, from cysteine to phenylalanine inclusive. Only CDR3 DNA remains: 54 bases, in frame from the first base. No immune events such as infections were documented for the healthy donors during the collection period. Time-dependent variance in a beta-binomial model of T-cell clone differential abundance was calibrated using healthy-donor blood repertoires as a training cohort. The training cohort comprised roughly ten healthy donors, 3 female and 7 male. The donors were between roughly 25 and 65 years old, with an average age of about 47 years. Obtained from a commercial supplier, whole blood was collected from each healthy donor at three time points set two to three weeks apart. For immunosequencing, genomic DNA was extracted from whole blood that had not been sorted.

As concerns this clone: The clone's antigen remains unknown. The sample holds no much larger clone one base away, and base qualities are not on file.

The immunoSEQ Assay, which relies on bias-controlled multiplex PCR amplification of genomic DNA, was used to profile TCRbeta CDR3 regions. In the authors' own workflow: To quantify the absolute abundance of each unique TCRbeta CDR3 region, the sequences were collapsed and filtered. Differential abundance was assessed using a binomial (Fisher-equivalent) model and a beta-binomial model in which time-dependent variance fitted from healthy donors was added. Any clone with fewer than 5 combined templates was excluded, and a clone was called differentially abundant if its Benjamini-Hochberg FDR was below 0.01. The form v = (b*log(k)+a)^2 was used to model beta-binomial variance as a function of total template count across the two samples. Here the immuneACCESS table is served through TCRdb, limited to in-frame sequences with V and J called. Missing clones are a known gap in these copies; in checked studies unresolved V genes cover under half, and the rest lacks a known reason. V and J calls and clone size follow that table, whereas D and trimming were derived from the DNA. The table for this sample lists around 47,000 clones; approximately 80% of them were counted only once. Approximately 15% of the sample goes to the ten largest clones.

The rearranged chain carries TRBV4-1 and TRBJ2-3; TRBD1 fits 7 bases in the junction. The sequenced sample consisted of blood. The receptor comes from a person aged 18 to 70 in good health. The CDR3 protein sequence reads: CASSPLRNRGSSTDTQYF. The nucleotide sequence reads as follows: TGCGCCAGCAGCCCACTCCGCAACAGGGGATCTAGCACAGATACGCAGTATTTT.